This TCR beta chain was captured in a study of CD8+ T cells in alopecia areata. Isolation of CD4+ and CD8+ T cells from PBMCs was achieved by sorting. cDNA serving as the sequencing template came from extracted, reverse transcribed RNA. TCRdb's table, derived via immunoSEQ multiplex PCR, lists solely in-frame clones and lacks some. Counted here are 95,000 to 120,000 clones, around 59% occurring once; the ten biggest clones make up 20% to 25%. With respect to this clone: Its specificity is unknown.

Study-level findings and limits: Relative to mice, TCR sharing across patients was less clear, a difference possibly HLA-related. Affected lesional scalp, above all in alopecia totalis/universalis, was more clonal than normal scalp. Scalp sequencing captures resident alphabeta T cells of normal skin too.

Trimming cost V 6 bases and J 1 base; bases outside gene matches: 5. The CDR3 contains 16 residues. The V gene's germline CDR1 is SGHVS and CDR2 FNYEAQ. The rearrangement joins TRBV7-6 to TRBJ2-1; 11 bases are a match to TRBD2. The clonotype was recovered from a human donor in good health. The source material was CD8+ T cells sorted from blood. The chain's CDR3 is CASSWGLADSYNEQFF. CDR3 nucleotide sequence: TGTGCCAGCAGTTGGGGACTAGCGGATTCCTACAATGAGCAGTTCTTC.